The rows below give T cell receptor beta chains drawn from one sample of a study of shared clonotypes between healthy human individuals. Measured with immunoSEQ multiplex PCR; TCRdb has only the in-frame clones, and not every one. The sample consists of around 1.4 million clones, roughly 98.5% of them appearing once. The specimen was naive CD4+ T cells sorted from blood. These receptors all stem from a man between 25 and 39 years old in good health. Each CDR3 is given with its conserved first and last residue. A D gene is named only where the DNA matches it firmly. Size is stated for part of the rows, as once, few or many counts, or as a class when the clone is expanded.

D gene,J gene,CDR3 length,clone size,V gene,CDR3 protein,CDR3 DNA
TRBD2,TRBJ2-3,18,NA,TRBV27,CASSLRTSLSSSTDTQYF,TGTGCCAGCAGTTTACGGACTAGCCTAAGTAGTTCGACAGATACGCAGTATTTT
NA,TRBJ1-3,16,NA,TRBV29-1,CSVDIGSSARGNTIYF,TGCAGCGTTGACATCGGGAGCTCGGCCAGGGGAAACACCATATATTTT
TRBD1,TRBJ1-1,13,NA,TRBV30,CAWSYRGRTEAFF,TGTGCCTGGAGCTACAGGGGACGCACTGAAGCTTTCTTT
TRBD2,TRBJ2-3,13,NA,TRBV15,CAILSGTTDTQYF,TGTGCCATCCTTAGCGGGACCACAGATACGCAGTATTTT
NA,TRBJ2-7,14,NA,TRBV30,CAWSVRRSSYEQYF,TGTGCCTGGAGTGTACGCCGGAGCTCCTACGAGCAGTACTTC
NA,TRBJ1-5,14,NA,TRBV5-1,CASSLDNSNQPQHF,TGCGCCAGCAGCTTGGATAATAGCAATCAGCCCCAGCATTTT
TRBD2,TRBJ2-2,17,NA,TRBV27,CASSFYREGRREGKLFF,TGTGCCAGCAGTTTCTATCGGGAGGGCCGTAGGGAGGGGAAGCTGTTTTTT
NA,TRBJ2-1,19,once,TRBV4-1,CASSQEGRKGLPPRYEQFF,TGCGCCAGCAGCCAAGAAGGCCGAAAAGGACTACCCCCGAGGTATGAGCAGTTCTTC
NA,TRBJ2-1,14,NA,TRBV5-1,CASSLQDSYNEQFF,TGCGCCAGCAGCTTACAGGACAGCTACAATGAGCAGTTCTTC
TRBD1,TRBJ1-3,17,NA,TRBV7-9,CASSSWTGGFFGNTIYF,TGTGCCAGCAGCTCCTGGACAGGGGGCTTTTTCGGAAACACCATATATTTT
NA,TRBJ1-2,13,NA,TRBV19,CASSITGARGYTF,TGTGCCAGTAGTATAACGGGGGCGCGTGGCTACACCTTC
TRBD1,TRBJ2-7,15,NA,TRBV29-1,CSVEDLTGVYYEQYF,TGCAGCGTTGAAGATCTGACAGGGGTATACTACGAGCAGTACTTC
NA,TRBJ1-2,13,NA,TRBV18,CASSPSNSYGYTF,TGTGCCAGCTCACCTTCGAACAGCTATGGCTACACCTTC
NA,TRBJ2-7,11,NA,TRBV2,CASSPEWEQYF,TGTGCCAGCAGTCCAGAATGGGAGCAGTACTTC
NA,TRBJ1-5,13,NA,TRBV6-1,CASRRGTNQPQHF,TGTGCCAGCAGAAGGGGGACTAATCAGCCCCAGCATTTT
NA,TRBJ1-4,13,NA,TRBV11-2,CASTPGEGEKLFF,TGTGCCAGCACTCCTGGGGAGGGTGAAAAACTGTTTTTT
TRBD1,TRBJ2-7,15,NA,TRBV25-1,CASSVRTGEGHEQYF,TGTGCCAGCAGTGTTCGGACAGGGGAAGGCCACGAGCAGTACTTC
NA,TRBJ1-2,14,NA,TRBV19,CASSPSSAHYGYTF,TGTGCCAGTAGCCCGAGTTCGGCCCACTATGGCTACACCTTC
TRBD2,TRBJ2-3,14,NA,TRBV5-1,CASNLRLAADTQYF,TGCGCCAGCAACCTAAGACTAGCGGCAGATACGCAGTATTTT
TRBD1,TRBJ2-7,14,NA,TRBV10-3,CAINNGQGRGEQYF,TGTGCCATTAATAACGGACAGGGAAGAGGGGAGCAGTACTTC
NA,TRBJ2-1,14,NA,TRBV5-1,CASSLREIPNEQFF,TGCGCCAGCAGCTTGAGAGAGATACCCAATGAGCAGTTCTTC
NA,TRBJ2-2,12,NA,TRBV2,CASSDHTGELFF,TGTGCCAGCAGTGACCATACCGGGGAGCTGTTTTTT
NA,TRBJ2-7,14,NA,TRBV28,CASSHGTLPYEQYF,TGTGCCAGCAGTCATGGGACTCTACCCTACGAGCAGTACTTC
NA,TRBJ2-6,15,NA,TRBV9,CASGTLSSGANVLTF,TGTGCCAGCGGGACCTTATCCTCTGGGGCCAACGTCCTGACTTTC
NA,TRBJ2-7,17,NA,TRBV5-6,CASSLASGWGLRYEQYF,TGTGCCAGCAGCTTGGCTAGTGGCTGGGGGTTGCGATACGAGCAGTACTTC
TRBD1,TRBJ1-1,15,NA,TRBV27,CASSQSQGGRTEAFF,TGTGCCAGCAGTCAGTCACAGGGGGGGAGGACTGAAGCTTTCTTT
NA,TRBJ2-5,12,NA,TRBV9,CASSVGGGTQYF,TGTGCCAGCAGCGTTGGTGGCGGGACCCAGTACTTC
TRBD2,TRBJ2-1,14,NA,TRBV18,CASSLTSGYNEQFF,TGTGCCAGCTCACTTACTAGCGGTTACAATGAGCAGTTCTTC
NA,TRBJ1-2,13,NA,TRBV6-1,CASSEWGNYGYTF,TGTGCCAGCAGTGAATGGGGAAACTATGGCTACACCTTC
NA,TRBJ1-1,15,NA,TRBV11-2,CASSLVRGRNTEAFF,TGTGCCAGCAGCTTAGTTAGGGGGAGGAACACTGAAGCTTTCTTT
NA,TRBJ1-1,15,once,TRBV7-9,CASSFSPGHNTEAFF,TGTGCCAGCAGCTTCTCTCCGGGACACAACACTGAAGCTTTCTTT
NA,TRBJ1-1,15,NA,TRBV14,CASSQYGGPNTEAFF,TGTGCCAGCAGCCAGTACGGGGGCCCGAACACTGAAGCTTTCTTT
TRBD2,TRBJ2-7,14,NA,TRBV7-2,CASSRTSGPYEQYF,TGTGCCAGCAGCCGCACTAGCGGGCCCTACGAGCAGTACTTC
TRBD2,TRBJ2-3,15,NA,TRBV14,CASSLISGRGDTQYF,TGTGCCAGCAGCCTTATAAGCGGGAGAGGGGATACGCAGTATTTT
NA,TRBJ2-1,11,NA,TRBV6-5,CASTAYNEQFF,TGTGCCAGCACTGCGTACAATGAGCAGTTCTTC
NA,TRBJ1-5,14,NA,TRBV18,CASSPGRKDQPQHF,TGTGCCAGCTCTCCAGGGAGAAAGGATCAGCCCCAGCATTTT
NA,TRBJ2-7,15,NA,TRBV28,CASRYARGSSYEQYF,TGTGCCAGCAGGTATGCCAGGGGATCATCCTACGAGCAGTACTTC
TRBD1,TRBJ2-4,17,NA,TRBV4-1,CASSQVPEGTGLDIQYF,TGCGCCAGCAGCCAAGTCCCCGAGGGGACAGGGCTGGACATTCAGTACTTC
NA,TRBJ2-2,11,NA,TRBV28,CASSPNGELFF,TGTGCCAGCAGCCCTAACGGGGAGCTGTTTTTT
NA,TRBJ1-1,14,NA,TRBV5-1,CASSLAGQGAEAFF,TGCGCCAGCAGCTTGGCGGGGCAGGGCGCTGAAGCTTTCTTT
NA,TRBJ2-7,13,NA,TRBV18,CASSPGLGYEQYF,TGTGCCAGCTCACCAGGGCTAGGTTACGAGCAGTACTTC
NA,TRBJ1-2,13,NA,TRBV11-2,CASSLDRAGGYTF,TGTGCCAGCAGCTTAGATCGGGCAGGCGGCTACACCTTC
NA,TRBJ1-5,17,once,TRBV18,CASSPNPAGSGNQPQHF,TGTGCCAGCTCCCCGAACCCGGCGGGATCGGGCAATCAGCCCCAGCATTTT
TRBD1,TRBJ2-5,16,NA,TRBV7-8,CASSLEGQAIQETQYF,TGTGCCAGCAGCTTAGAAGGACAGGCGATACAAGAGACCCAGTACTTC
NA,TRBJ1-5,12,NA,TRBV28,CASSLLPGPQHF,TGTGCCAGCAGTTTACTTCCGGGGCCCCAGCATTTT
NA,TRBJ2-1,14,NA,TRBV11-2,CASSLERGINEQFF,TGTGCCAGCAGCTTAGAACGCGGGATCAATGAGCAGTTCTTC
NA,TRBJ1-5,12,NA,TRBV27,CASSPSNQPQHF,TGTGCCAGCAGTCCTAGCAATCAGCCCCAGCATTTT
TRBD1,TRBJ1-2,16,once,TRBV4-1,CASSQETGARRHGYTF,TGCGCCAGCAGCCAGGAGACAGGGGCTCGAAGGCATGGCTACACCTTC
NA,TRBJ2-7,16,NA,TRBV7-9,CASSLGYSLSLYEQYF,TGTGCCAGCAGCTTAGGGTATAGCCTATCCCTCTACGAGCAGTACTTC
TRBD1,TRBJ2-1,17,NA,TRBV7-9,CASRKDRVGSSYNEQFF,TGTGCCAGCAGAAAAGACAGGGTTGGGAGTTCTTACAATGAGCAGTTCTTC
NA,TRBJ2-7,13,once,TRBV18,CASSPPADYEQYF,TGTGCCAGCTCACCACCAGCGGACTACGAGCAGTACTTC
NA,TRBJ2-7,10,NA,TRBV2,CASRGYEQYF,TGTGCCAGCAGGGGCTACGAGCAGTACTTC
NA,TRBJ1-2,14,NA,TRBV6-5,CASSSAPDSYGYTF,TGTGCCAGCAGCTCGGCGCCGGACAGTTATGGCTACACCTTC